The 20 T cell receptor beta chains below come from one sample, sequenced in a study of T cell clonality in common variable immunodeficiency. Measured with immunoSEQ multiplex PCR; TCRdb has only the in-frame clones, and not every one. The sample shows approximately 30,000 clones, no singletons; the ten largest hold more than 3.5%. Study results and caveats: Common variable immunodeficiency TCR beta sequences reportedly had fewer deletions and N-nucleotide insertions.

No antigen is known for these receptors. Sequenced input: peripheral blood mononuclear cells. Receptors were obtained from a human donor with common variable immunodeficiency.

This clone has ten or more counts. The read finishes 3 residues shy of the CDR3 end, and the germline J gene is used to complete it. V usage is TRBV29-1 and J usage is TRBJ2-7, with 8 positions matching TRBD1. The CDR3 runs 13 residues. The trim removed 7 bases at V and 3 bases at J, leaving 8 bases unmatched. In germline, CDR1 is SQVTM, CDR2 ANQGSEA. The CDR3 loop reads CSATGTGYYEQYF. The DNA read from the CDR3 is TGCAGCGCTACCGGGACAGGATACTACGAG.

This clone was detected many times. The read ends 3 residues before the CDR3 terminus; that terminus is restored from the germline J gene. V and J are TRBV20-1 and TRBJ2-5, with 7 bases matching TRBD2. The CDR3 is 12 amino acids. Trimming removed 3 bases from V and 7 bases from J; junction bases left unmatched: 5. Germline loops: CDR1 DFQATT, CDR2 SNEGSKA (reference sequence). CDR3 residues: CSARRQRGTQYF. The DNA read from the CDR3 is TGCAGTGCTAGGAGGCAGCGGGGGACC.

With respect to this clone: The CDR3 end falls 3 residues outside the read, so it is completed with the germline J gene. The chain recombines TRBV2 with TRBJ1-1; D possibly corresponds to TRBD1 (5 bases). Trimming stripped 0 bases from V and 3 bases from J, with 8 bases between. Germline V gene sequence: CDR1 SNHLY, CDR2 FYNNEI. This CDR3 contains 14 residues. The DNA read from the CDR3 is TGTGCCAGCAGTGAAGCGAGGGGTGACACTGAA. This sequence encodes CASSEARGDTE. In full, the CDR3 reads CASSEARGDTEAFF.

This clone occurred many times. The read is 3 residues too short to cover the CDR3 end, so that end is filled in from the germline J gene. The gene calls are TRBV12-3 or TRBV12-4 and TRBJ2-7; 10 positions agree with TRBD2. This CDR3 contains 16 residues. Trimming removed 2 bases from V and 2 bases from J; junction bases left unmatched: 6. The CDR3 sequence: CASSLSPLAGAYEQYF. The DNA read from the CDR3 is TGTGCCAGCAGTTTAAGTCCCCTAGCGGGAGCCTACGAG.

This clone was recorded many times. Read data end 3 residues before the CDR3 end; the end is taken from the germline J gene. The chain combines TRBV18 with TRBJ2-1, with D perhaps matching TRBD1 (6 bases). This CDR3 is built from 15 residues. CDR1 KGHSH and CDR2 LQKENI come from the germline V gene. Trimming stripped 0 bases from V and 1 base from J, with 7 bases between. The part of the CDR3 DNA that was read is TGTGCCAGCTCACCACCACAGGGTTCCTACAATGAG. Amino acid sequence: CASSPPQGSYNE. Given in full, the CDR3 is CASSPPQGSYNEQFF.

In this sample, this clone is medium-sized (0.01 to 0.1%). The read falls 3 residues short of the CDR3 end, and the missing part is taken from the germline J gene. The rearrangement links TRBV20-1 to TRBJ2-4, with TRBD2 matching 12 bases. The J segment lost 7 bases and the V segment lost 2 bases, leaving 3 bases of the junction unmatched. Germline V lookup: CDR1 DFQATT, CDR2 SNEGSKA (reference sequence). The CDR3 spans 14 residues. The CDR3 bases that were read are TGCAGTGCTAGACTAGCGGGAGGGGGTAACATT. Amino acids: CSARLAGGGNI. The CDR3 in its entirety is CSARLAGGGNIQYF.

In the case of this clone: Read data end 3 residues before the CDR3 end; the end is taken from the germline J gene. The chain employs TRBV11-2 and TRBJ2-5; 9 positions agree with TRBD2. The V segment lost 3 bases and the J segment 4 bases; nucleotides outside the gene matches: 6. Germline V gene data show CDR1 as SGHAT and CDR2 as FQNNGV. The CDR3 has 15 residues. This CDR3 is CASSFLAGASETQYF. The sequenced part of the CDR3 DNA is TGTGCCAGCAGCTTCTTAGCGGGAGCCTCAGAGACC.

Details on this clone: Read sequence stops 3 residues before the CDR3 end, and the germline J gene provides the missing end. The chain recombines TRBV5-1 with TRBJ1-2; 7 nucleotides align to TRBD1. The trim removed 0 bases at V and 2 bases at J, leaving 4 bases unmatched. CDR1 is SGHRS, CDR2 YFSETQ, per germline. This CDR3 is 15 amino acids long. The DNA read from the CDR3 is TGCGCCAGCAGCTTGGCTCTCAGGGGGAACTATGGC. Its protein is CASSLALRGNYG. The complete CDR3 reads CASSLALRGNYGYTF.

This clone occurred a few times. The read terminates 3 residues before the CDR3 end, so the remaining end is supplied by the germline J gene. The chain joins TRBV30 to TRBJ1-5, with TRBD1 matching 12 bases. The V and J ends lost 2 bases and 0 bases, in that order; junction bases with no gene match: 8. Germline V gene sequence: CDR1 GTSNPN, CDR2 SVGIG (reference sequence). The CDR3 contains 18 residues. This CDR3 reads CAWSRPGQGAGSNQPQHF. CDR3 DNA (partial): TGTGCCTGGAGTCGTCCGGGACAGGGGGCGGGTAGCAATCAGCCC.

This clone was detected many times. Read coverage stops 3 residues before the CDR3 terminus; the germline J gene supplies the remainder. The chain couples TRBV5-1 to TRBJ1-1, with D perhaps TRBD1 (5 bases). Germline V gene data show CDR1 as SGHRS and CDR2 as YFSETQ. The V end was cut by 4 bases, the J end by 1 base, with 14 bases between. CDR3 length: 15 residues. The CDR3 DNA, read in part, is TGCGCCAGCAGCCGAACCGACAGCCCGAACACTGAA. It yields the protein CASSRTDSPNTE. The entire CDR3 reads CASSRTDSPNTEAFF.

This clone was found a few times. The read is 3 residues too short to cover the CDR3 end, so that end is filled in from the germline J gene. The genes are TRBV6-1 and TRBJ2-7, with D unclear. This CDR3 is built from 15 residues. Deletions cut 4 bases from V and 4 bases from J, with 17 bases between. The germline CDR1 and CDR2 sequences are MNHNS and SASEGT. This CDR3 is CASSGASGNPYEQYF. The CDR3 bases that were read are TGTGCCAGCAGTGGCGCTTCGGGTAATCCTTACGAG.

Details on this clone: The CDR3 end is not reached by the read, which stops 3 residues before it; the germline J gene fills it in. The genes are TRBV11-3 and TRBJ2-1; D is perhaps TRBD2 (5 bases). The ends were cut back, 5 bases at V and 9 bases at J, with 8 bases in the middle. The germline V gene encodes CDR1 SGHNT and CDR2 YENEEA. The length of the CDR3 is 11 residues. CDR3 sequence reads: CASSRGAEQFF. The DNA read from the CDR3 is TGTGCCAGCAGCCGGGGTGCTGAG.

This clone was seen only a few times. Read data end 3 residues before the CDR3 end; the end is taken from the germline J gene. The V and J genes are TRBV29-1 and TRBJ2-1; the match to TRBD2 covers 9 bases. Germline V CDR1 and CDR2: SQVTM, ANQGSEA. The CDR3 runs to 16 residues. Losses at the gene ends were 4 bases for V and 7 bases for J; bases not matched to a gene: 14. The part of the CDR3 DNA that was read is TGCAGCGTTGCGGGGGCCGGGACTAGCCGACAAAATGAG. Translated, it gives CSVAGAGTSRQNE. The complete CDR3 reads CSVAGAGTSRQNEQFF.

This clone was seen ten or more times. The CDR3 goes on 3 residues after the read ends, and that part is filled in from the germline J gene. The chain recombines TRBV20-1 with TRBJ1-5; weak D call: TRBD1 (6 bases). CDR3 length: 13 amino acids. V shed 2 bases and J shed 5 bases, with 10 bases lying between them. Per the germline V gene, CDR1 is DFQATT and CDR2 is SNEGSKA (reference sequence). The CDR3 region is CSARFGGHQPQHF. The DNA read from the CDR3 is TGCAGTGCTAGATTCGGGGGGCATCAGCCC.

Concerning this clone itself: The DNA ends 3 residues before the CDR3 does, and the rest of the CDR3 is filled in from the germline J gene. The chain is built from TRBV30 and TRBJ1-4, with TRBD1 identical over 8 bases. Trimming at V came to 2 bases and at J to 4 bases, leaving 0 bases not matched to a gene. The CDR3 totals 13 residues. The germline gives CDR1 GTSNPN, CDR2 SVGIG (reference sequence). This chain's CDR3 is CAWSTGGNEKLFF. The covered CDR3 bases are TGTGCCTGGAGTACAGGGGGTAATGAAAAA.

Comments on this clone: The sequence runs out 3 residues before the end of the CDR3; the remainder is reconstructed from the germline J gene. This chain uses TRBV7-9 with TRBJ1-4; 8 nucleotides agree with TRBD1. The CDR3 runs 14 residues. Germline V lookup: CDR1 SEHNR, CDR2 FQNEAQ (reference sequence). The junction had 1 base not matched to a gene; V was cut back by 4 bases and J by 3 bases. CDR3 DNA, as far as it was read: TGTGCCAGCAGCTCGGACAGGGCTAATGAAAAA. Its protein is CASSSDRANEK. The full CDR3 protein reads CASSSDRANEKLFF.

A note on this clone: The read ends 3 residues before the CDR3 terminus; that terminus is restored from the germline J gene. The rearrangement joins TRBV5-1 to TRBJ2-7; possibly TRBD1 for D (5 bases). The CDR3 has 14 residues. The ends were cut back, 1 base at V and 3 bases at J, with 11 bases in the middle. CDR1 is SGHRS and CDR2 is YFSETQ in the germline V gene. CDR3 residues: CASSLWQGIYEQYF. Partial CDR3 DNA: TGCGCCAGCAGCTTGTGGCAGGGAATCTACGAG.

This clone has just a few counts. The observed sequence ends 3 residues before the CDR3 terminus, with the missing tail filled in from the germline J gene. The J gene is TRBJ2-2, the V gene TRBV7-3, with a tentative D call TRBD1 (5 bases). The CDR3 is made up of 15 amino acids. The V gene lost 5 bases and the J gene lost 6 bases, with 16 bases spanning the gap. Germline loops: CDR1 SGHTA, CDR2 FQGTGA. This CDR3 is CASSPRVGVAGELFF. The sequenced part of the CDR3 DNA is TGTGCCAGCAGCCCCCGGGTAGGGGTCGCCGGGGAG.

This clone was seen repeatedly, ten times or more. The missing CDR3 end, 3 residues past where the read stops, is filled in from the germline J gene. The chain joins TRBV2 to TRBJ1-3, with 9 positions matching TRBD1. CDR1 is SNHLY, CDR2 FYNNEI, per germline. This CDR3 has 14 amino acids. V shed 8 bases and J 7 bases; nucleotides not matched to a gene: 9. The CDR3 loop reads CASGSGTGRNTIYF. The sequenced CDR3 bases are TGTGCCAGCGGATCCGGGACAGGGAGGAACACC.

On this clone itself: Coverage ceases 3 residues before the CDR3 finishes, and the germline J gene fills in the end. The rearrangement joins TRBV30 to TRBJ1-4; the D gene is possibly TRBD1 (5 bases). The germline V gene has CDR1 GTSNPN and CDR2 SVGIG (reference sequence). V dropped 4 bases and J dropped 8 bases, with 11 bases sitting between them. The CDR3 extends over 12 amino acids. Partial CDR3 DNA: TGTGCCTGGAAGGGGTCAGGGGAAAAA. As protein: CAWKGSGEK. The full CDR3 sequence reads CAWKGSGEKLFF.